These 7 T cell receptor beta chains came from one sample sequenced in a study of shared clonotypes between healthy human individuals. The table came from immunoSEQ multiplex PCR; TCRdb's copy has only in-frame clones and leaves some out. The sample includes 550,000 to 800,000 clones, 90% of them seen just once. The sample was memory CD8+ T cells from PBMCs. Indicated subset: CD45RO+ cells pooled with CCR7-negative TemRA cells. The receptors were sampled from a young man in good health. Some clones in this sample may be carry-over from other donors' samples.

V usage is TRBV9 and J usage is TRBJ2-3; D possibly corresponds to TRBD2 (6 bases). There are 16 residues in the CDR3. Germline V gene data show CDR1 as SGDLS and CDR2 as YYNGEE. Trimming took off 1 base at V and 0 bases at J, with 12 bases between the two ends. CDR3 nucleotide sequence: TGTGCCAGCAGCGTACCGGGAGACCTCAGCACAGATACGCAGTATTTT. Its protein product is CASSVPGDLSTDTQYF.

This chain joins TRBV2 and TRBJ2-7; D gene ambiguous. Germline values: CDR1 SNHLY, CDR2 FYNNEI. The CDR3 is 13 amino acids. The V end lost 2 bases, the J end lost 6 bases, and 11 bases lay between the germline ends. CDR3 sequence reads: CASSELILPEQYF. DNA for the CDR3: TGTGCCAGCAGTGAATTGATCCTGCCCGAGCAGTACTTC.

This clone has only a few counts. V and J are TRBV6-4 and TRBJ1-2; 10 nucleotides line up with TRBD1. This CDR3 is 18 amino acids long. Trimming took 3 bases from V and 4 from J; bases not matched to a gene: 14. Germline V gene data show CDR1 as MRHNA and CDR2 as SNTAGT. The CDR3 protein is CASSEMGGQGFQAYGYTF. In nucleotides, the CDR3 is TGTGCCAGCAGTGAAATGGGGGGACAGGGGTTTCAAGCCTATGGCTACACCTTC.

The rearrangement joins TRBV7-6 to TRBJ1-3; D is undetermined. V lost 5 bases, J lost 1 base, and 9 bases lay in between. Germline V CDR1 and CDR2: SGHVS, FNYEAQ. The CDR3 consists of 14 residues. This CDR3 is CASSPELSGNTIYF. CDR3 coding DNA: TGTGCCAGCAGCCCCGAGTTATCTGGAAACACCATATATTTT.

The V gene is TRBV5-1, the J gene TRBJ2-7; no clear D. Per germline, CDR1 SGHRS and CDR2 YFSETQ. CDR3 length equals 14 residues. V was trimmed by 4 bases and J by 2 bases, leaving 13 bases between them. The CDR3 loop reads CASSGELAAYEQYF. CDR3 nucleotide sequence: TGCGCCAGCAGCGGGGAACTGGCCGCCTACGAGCAGTACTTC.

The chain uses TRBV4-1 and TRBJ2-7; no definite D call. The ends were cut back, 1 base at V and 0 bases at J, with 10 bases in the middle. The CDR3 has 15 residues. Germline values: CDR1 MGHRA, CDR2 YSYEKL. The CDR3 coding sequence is TGCGCCAGCAGCCAAGCGGCATCGGTCTCCTACGAGCAGTACTTC. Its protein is CASSQAASVSYEQYF.

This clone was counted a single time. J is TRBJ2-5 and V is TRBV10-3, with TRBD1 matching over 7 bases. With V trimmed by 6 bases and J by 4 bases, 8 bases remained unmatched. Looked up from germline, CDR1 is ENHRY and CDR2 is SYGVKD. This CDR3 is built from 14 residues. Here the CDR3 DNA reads TGTGCCATCAGGGACCCAGGGGGAGCAGAGACCCAGTACTTC. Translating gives CAIRDPGGAETQYF.